Following are 5 T cell receptor beta chains from one sample sequenced in a study of PD-1 blockade in mismatch repair-deficient tumors. The repertoire was sequenced with immunoSEQ multiplex PCR; TCRdb's copy has only in-frame clones and lacks some. The sample has some 85,000 clones; approximately 80% are singletons. The sequencing used peripheral blood, collected 44 weeks after starting pembrolizumab. These receptors all come from an adult with mismatch repair-deficient cancer.

The chain carries TRBV4-2 and TRBJ1-2; D gene ambiguous. Germline CDR1 LGHNA, CDR2 YNFKEQ. This CDR3 is 15 amino acids long. V was clipped by 0 bases and J by 4 bases, with 12 bases between them. For the CDR3, the DNA is TGTGCCAGCAGCCAAGAAACTGGCAACCGCTATGGCTACACCTTC. This translates into CASSQETGNRYGYTF.

This clone was detected once. The chain couples TRBV19 to TRBJ1-1, with D hard to call. The V gene lost 3 bases and the J gene lost 5 bases, with 13 bases spanning the gap. This CDR3 contains 14 residues. CDR1 LNHDA and CDR2 SQIVND come from the germline V gene (reference sequence). CDR3 sequence (DNA): TGTGCCAGTAGTATCTCCCGGTTCGCAACTGAAGCTTTCTTT. Translated, it gives CASSISRFATEAFF.

This clone showed up just a few times. CDR3 sequence: CASGGMDSYGYTF. The CDR3, as DNA: TGTGCCAGTGGCGGTATGGATTCCTATGGCTACACCTTC. The chain uses TRBV27 and TRBJ1-2; D is unclear. Trimming removed 9 bases from V and 4 bases from J, with 15 bases in between. Per the germline V gene, CDR1 is MNHEY and CDR2 is SMNVEV (reference sequence). CDR3 length equals 13 residues.

In its sample, this clone ranks as medium-sized. The genes are TRBV6-5 and TRBJ2-7; D gene unclear. The CDR3 is made up of 16 amino acids. Germline V gene data show CDR1 as MNHEY and CDR2 as SVGAGI. The V end was cut by 2 bases, the J end by 1 base, with 15 bases between. The CDR3 is CASSYTSDRSSYEQYF. DNA of the CDR3: TGTGCCAGCAGTTACACTTCAGATAGATCATCCTACGAGCAGTACTTC.

This clone has ten or more counts. The V and J genes are TRBV30 and TRBJ2-1; D not certain. Germline CDR1 GTSNPN, CDR2 SVGIG (reference sequence). V lost 5 bases and J lost 0, with 8 bases in between. The CDR3 runs 13 residues. The CDR3 DNA reads as TGTGCCTGGGCATCAAGCTCCTACAATGAGCAGTTCTTC. Residues: CAWASSSYNEQFF. Combining the CDR3 with reference TRBV30 and TRBJ2-1 gives the whole variable domain SQTIHQWPATLVQPVGSPLSLECTVEGTSNPNLYWYRQAAGRGLQLLFYSVGIGQISSEVPQNLSASRPQDRQFILSSKKLLLSDSGFYLCAWASSSYNEQFFGPGTRLTVL.